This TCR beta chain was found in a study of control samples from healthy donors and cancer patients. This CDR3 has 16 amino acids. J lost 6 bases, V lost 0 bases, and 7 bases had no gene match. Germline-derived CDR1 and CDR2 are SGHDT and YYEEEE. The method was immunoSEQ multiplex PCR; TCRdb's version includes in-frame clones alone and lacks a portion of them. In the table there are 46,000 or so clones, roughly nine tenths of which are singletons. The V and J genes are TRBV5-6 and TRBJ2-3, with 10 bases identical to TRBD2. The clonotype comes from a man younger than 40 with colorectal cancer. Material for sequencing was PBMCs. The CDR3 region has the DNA TGTGCCAGCAGCTTGGCCAGCGGGGGGGCCCGTGATACGCAGTATTTT. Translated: CASSLASGGARDTQYF. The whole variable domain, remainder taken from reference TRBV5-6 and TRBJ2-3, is DAGVTQSPTHLIKTRGQQVTLRCSPKSGHDTVSWYQQALGQGPQFIFQYYEEEERQRGNFPDRFSGHQFPNYSSELNVNALLLGDSALYLCASSLASGGARDTQYFGPGTRLTVL.